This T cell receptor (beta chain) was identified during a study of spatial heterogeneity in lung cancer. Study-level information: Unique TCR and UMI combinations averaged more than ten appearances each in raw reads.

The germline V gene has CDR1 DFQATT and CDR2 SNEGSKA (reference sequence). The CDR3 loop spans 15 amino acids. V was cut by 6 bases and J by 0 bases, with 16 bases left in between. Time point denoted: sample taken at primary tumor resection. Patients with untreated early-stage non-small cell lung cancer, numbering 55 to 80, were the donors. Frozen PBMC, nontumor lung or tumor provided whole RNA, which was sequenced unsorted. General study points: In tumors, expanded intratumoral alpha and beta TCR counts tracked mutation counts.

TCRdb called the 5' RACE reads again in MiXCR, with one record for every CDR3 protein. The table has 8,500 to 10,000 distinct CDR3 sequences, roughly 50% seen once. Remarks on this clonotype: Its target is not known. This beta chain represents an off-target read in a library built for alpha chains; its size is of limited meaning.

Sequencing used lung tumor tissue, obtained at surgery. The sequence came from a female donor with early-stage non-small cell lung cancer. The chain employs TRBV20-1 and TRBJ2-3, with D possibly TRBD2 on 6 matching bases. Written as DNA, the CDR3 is TGCAGTGCCGGCGGGGCCCTCCTTAGCACAGATACGCAGTATTTT. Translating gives CSAGGALLSTDTQYF.